Listed below are T cell receptor beta chains from one sample, sequenced in a study of control samples from healthy donors and cancer patients. Clones were read by immunoSEQ multiplex PCR, and TCRdb kept only the in-frame ones, dropping some. The profile shows some 150,000 clones, about 93% of them singletons. Sequencing was carried out using blood. The receptors stem from a woman in her sixties in good health. The CDR3 runs from the conserved cysteine through the conserved F or W. The D gene is left open where the match is weak. Clone size is given for some rows only: seen once, a few or many times, or a class if the clone is expanded.

d_call | clone_size | j_call | v_call | cdr3_aa | cdr3_nt
TRBD1 | - | TRBJ2-3 | TRBV5-4 | CASSWGQGAHTQYF | TGTGCCAGCAGCTGGGGACAGGGGGCACATACGCAGTATTTT
- | once | TRBJ1-4 | TRBV27 | CASSSLVATNEKLFF | TGTGCCAGCAGTTCACTGGTAGCAACTAATGAAAAACTGTTTTTT
- | - | TRBJ1-1 | TRBV10-3 | CAIEAGSGNTEAFF | TGTGCCATTGAGGCCGGTTCGGGGAACACTGAAGCTTTCTTT
- | - | TRBJ1-1 | TRBV5-4 | CASRPGLPMNTEAFF | TGTGCCAGCAGGCCCGGGCTGCCCATGAACACTGAAGCTTTCTTT
- | - | TRBJ2-5 | TRBV21-1 | CASSGRGGQETQYF | TGTGCCAGCAGCGGGCGGGGGGGACAAGAGACCCAGTACTTC
TRBD1 | - | TRBJ1-4 | TRBV15 | CATSRGQGGDSLGF | TGTGCCACCAGCAGAGGACAGGGAGGAGATAGCTTGGGTTTT
TRBD1 | - | TRBJ1-5 | TRBV18 | CASSPGQAAQPQHF | TGTGCCAGCTCACCTGGACAGGCGGCTCAGCCCCAGCATTTT
- | few | TRBJ1-3 | TRBV25-1 | CASTPGGGRSGNTIYF | TGTGCCAGCACCCCGGGGGGGGGACGATCTGGAAACACCATATATTTT
- | - | TRBJ1-6 | TRBV18 | CASSLTGQINNSPLHF | TGTGCCAGCTCGCTGACAGGCCAGATCAATAATTCACCCCTCCACTTT
- | - | TRBJ1-4 | TRBV4-3 | CASSQVTDTGSNEKLFF | TGCGCCAGCAGCCAAGTCACCGACACAGGGTCTAATGAAAAACTGTTTTTT
- | - | TRBJ1-2 | TRBV9 | CASSVATGHNYGYTF | TGTGCCAGCAGCGTAGCTACTGGGCATAACTATGGCTACACCTTC
- | - | TRBJ2-5 | TRBV5-1 | CASSRGAGETQYF | TGCGCCAGCAGTCGGGGGGCCGGGGAGACCCAGTACTTC
- | - | TRBJ1-5 | TRBV3-1/TRBV3-2 | CASSLGQWNQPQHF | TGTGCCAGCAGCCTTGGACAGTGGAATCAGCCCCAGCATTTT
TRBD2 | - | TRBJ2-2 | TRBV5-1 | CASSLRDYFNTGELFF | TGCGCCAGCAGCTTGCGGGACTACTTTAACACCGGGGAGCTGTTTTTT
- | - | TRBJ2-7 | TRBV7-8 | CASSLEVLYEQYF | TGTGCCAGCAGCTTAGAGGTTTTATACGAGCAGTACTTC
- | - | TRBJ1-2 | TRBV5-6 | CASSLNGGVRGYTF | TGTGCCAGCAGCTTGAACGGGGGTGTTCGCGGCTACACCTTC
- | - | TRBJ2-2 | TRBV7-2 | CASSLEGAGNTGELFF | TGTGCCAGCAGCTTAGAAGGGGCAGGGAACACCGGGGAGCTGTTTTTT
TRBD2 | once | TRBJ2-3 | TRBV11-3 | CASSWTSGGATDTQYF | TGTGCCAGCAGCTGGACTAGCGGGGGGGCCACAGATACGCAGTATTTT
- | once | TRBJ2-3 | TRBV24-1 | CATSDPRVADTQYF | TGTGCCACCAGTGATCCCCGTGTGGCAGATACGCAGTATTTT
TRBD1 | once | TRBJ1-6 | TRBV14 | CASTGTGDDSPLHF | TGTGCCAGCACCGGGACAGGGGATGATTCACCCCTCCACTTT